This passage covers 13 T cell receptor beta chains from one sample sequenced in a study of T cells in localized non-small cell lung cancer (dated by TCRdb to 2018 to 2021). The library was made by the immunoSEQ multiplex PCR assay. TCRdb holds this immuneACCESS table with in-frame rearrangements only. Some clones are missing; in checked studies, unresolved V genes explain under half, and the rest has no known cause. A total of around 28,000 clones appear in this sample, roughly 90% of them only once. The ten largest clonotypes hold roughly 2.8% of the sample. The sequencing used peripheral blood, collected before any cancer treatment. The receptors stem from a woman aged 18-49 years with stage I lung adenocarcinoma.

The rearrangement joins TRBV7-2 to TRBJ2-7; TRBD1 might be the D (6 bases). The CDR3 consists of 14 residues. Trimming removed 8 bases from V and 6 bases from J, with 20 bases in between. The germline V gene has CDR1 SGHTA and CDR2 FQGNSA. DNA of the CDR3: TGTGCCAGCGGAACGCCAGGGGTGGCCTCCGAGCAGTACTTC. As protein: CASGTPGVASEQYF.

The chain is built from TRBV4-1 and TRBJ1-4, with D uncertain. CDR1 and CDR2 (germline): MGHRA, YSYEKL. There are 15 residues in the CDR3. Trimming took off 1 base at V and 5 bases at J, with 11 bases between the two ends. The CDR3 protein is CASSQVGIPNEKLFF. The DNA of the CDR3 is TGCGCCAGCAGCCAAGTTGGGATACCGAATGAAAAACTGTTTTTT.

The chain couples TRBV11-2 to TRBJ2-5, with D possibly being TRBD2 (5 bases). The V gene's germline CDR1 is SGHAT and CDR2 FQNNGV. The CDR3 is 13 amino acids. The V end was cut by 5 bases, the J end by 5 bases, with 12 bases between. The CDR3 loop reads CASSTRRWETQYF. The DNA for the CDR3 is TGTGCCAGCAGCACTAGGCGGTGGGAGACCCAGTACTTC.

V is TRBV28 and J is TRBJ1-2; 10 nucleotides align to TRBD1. V dropped 4 bases and J dropped 2; count of bases not matched to a gene: 10. CDR3 length: 17 residues. Germline CDR1 reads MDHEN; CDR2 reads SYDVKM. The DNA for the CDR3 is TGTGCCAGCAGTTCCGACCGGGACAGGGGTGGAAACTATGGCTACACCTTC. Encoded protein: CASSSDRDRGGNYGYTF.

V usage is TRBV5-1 and J usage is TRBJ1-4, with 9 bases lining up with TRBD1. Looked up from germline, CDR1 is SGHRS and CDR2 is YFSETQ. V lost 0 bases, J lost 4 bases, and 1 base stayed unmatched. This CDR3 spans 15 amino acids. The CDR3 nucleotides read TGCGCCAGCAGCTTGGGGACAGGGGTTAATGAAAAACTGTTTTTT. As protein: CASSLGTGVNEKLFF.

The V gene is TRBV7-3, the J gene TRBJ2-3; TRBD2 agrees at 15 bases. Germline CDR1 reads SGHTA; CDR2 reads FQGTGA. The V and J ends lost 6 bases and 1 base, in that order; junction bases with no gene match: 11. The CDR3 is 19 amino acids. This CDR3 reads CASSSGLAGGSWGTDTQYF. As DNA, the CDR3 is TGTGCCAGCAGTTCAGGACTAGCGGGAGGGTCATGGGGCACAGATACGCAGTATTTT. The full variable domain, with the rest looked up from reference TRBV7-3 and TRBJ2-3, is GAGVSQTPSNKVTEKGKYVELRCDPISGHTALYWYRQSLGQGPEFLIYFQGTGAADDSGLPNDRFFAVRPEGSVSTLKIQRTERGDSAVYLCASSSGLAGGSWGTDTQYFGPGTRLTVL.

The rearrangement uses TRBV7-9 and TRBJ2-7; no clear D gene. The CDR3 extends over 11 amino acids. Per the germline V gene, CDR1 is SEHNR and CDR2 is FQNEAQ (reference sequence). Written as DNA, the CDR3 is TGTGCGGGTAGCCTTCGGAACGAGCAGTACTTC. It translates to CAGSLRNEQYF.

V usage is TRBV23-1 and J usage is TRBJ1-1, with D tentatively TRBD1 (5 bases). TRBV23-1 is given ORF status, its function remaining uncertain. Trimming cost V 7 bases and J 6 bases, with 15 bases left between them. This CDR3 comprises 13 residues. The CDR3 region has the DNA TGCGCCAGCAACCAGGGAAGGGGTGCTGAAGCTTTCTTT. Translation: CASNQGRGAEAFF.

The chain couples TRBV4-3 to TRBJ2-3; D ambiguous. Trimming pared 3 bases from V and 0 bases from J, leaving 10 bases between. The CDR3 runs 15 residues. CDR1 is LGHNA and CDR2 is YSLEER in the germline V gene. The CDR3 region has the DNA TGCGCCAGCAGCCAGAACGCTATTAGCACAGATACGCAGTATTTT. It is translated as CASSQNAISTDTQYF.

The chain uses TRBV5-1 and TRBJ2-7; either TRBD1 or TRBD2 may supply D (6 bases each). Germline CDR1 and CDR2: SGHRS and YFSETQ. CDR3 size: 16 residues. V gave up 0 bases and J gave up 1 base, with 14 bases separating them. The chain's CDR3 is CASSLVGGTTSYEQYF. CDR3 bases: TGCGCCAGCAGCTTGGTCGGAGGGACAACGTCCTACGAGCAGTACTTC.

J is TRBJ2-7 and V is TRBV7-9, with a weak D call TRBD2 (6 bases). The germline V and J ends were trimmed by 0 bases and 4 bases, with 13 bases remaining between them. This CDR3 is 15 amino acids long. The germline gives CDR1 SEHNR, CDR2 FQNEAQ (reference sequence). CDR3 coding DNA: TGTGCCAGCAGCTTAGCCGGAGGGGCGACTTACGAGCAGTACTTC. It translates to CASSLAGGATYEQYF.

A single count supports this clone. The rearrangement links TRBV30 to TRBJ1-1; 9 bases line up with TRBD1. The germline V gene has CDR1 GTSNPN and CDR2 SVGIG (reference sequence). Losses at the gene ends were 4 bases for V and 10 bases for J; bases not matched to a gene: 4. This CDR3 is 11 amino acids long. CDR3 region: CAWTQGAGAFF. The CDR3 DNA is TGTGCCTGGACACAGGGGGCAGGAGCTTTCTTT.

This clone was seen only a few times. V gene TRBV5-1 combines with J gene TRBJ1-5, with D tentatively TRBD1 (5 bases). Germline V gene sequence: CDR1 SGHRS, CDR2 YFSETQ. This CDR3 spans 18 amino acids. V was shortened by 1 base and J by 0 bases, with 17 bases between the two germline ends. The CDR3 sequence: CASSLLGEMGYSNQPQHF. The CDR3 DNA reads TGCGCCAGCAGCTTGTTGGGGGAAATGGGATATAGCAATCAGCCCCAGCATTTT.